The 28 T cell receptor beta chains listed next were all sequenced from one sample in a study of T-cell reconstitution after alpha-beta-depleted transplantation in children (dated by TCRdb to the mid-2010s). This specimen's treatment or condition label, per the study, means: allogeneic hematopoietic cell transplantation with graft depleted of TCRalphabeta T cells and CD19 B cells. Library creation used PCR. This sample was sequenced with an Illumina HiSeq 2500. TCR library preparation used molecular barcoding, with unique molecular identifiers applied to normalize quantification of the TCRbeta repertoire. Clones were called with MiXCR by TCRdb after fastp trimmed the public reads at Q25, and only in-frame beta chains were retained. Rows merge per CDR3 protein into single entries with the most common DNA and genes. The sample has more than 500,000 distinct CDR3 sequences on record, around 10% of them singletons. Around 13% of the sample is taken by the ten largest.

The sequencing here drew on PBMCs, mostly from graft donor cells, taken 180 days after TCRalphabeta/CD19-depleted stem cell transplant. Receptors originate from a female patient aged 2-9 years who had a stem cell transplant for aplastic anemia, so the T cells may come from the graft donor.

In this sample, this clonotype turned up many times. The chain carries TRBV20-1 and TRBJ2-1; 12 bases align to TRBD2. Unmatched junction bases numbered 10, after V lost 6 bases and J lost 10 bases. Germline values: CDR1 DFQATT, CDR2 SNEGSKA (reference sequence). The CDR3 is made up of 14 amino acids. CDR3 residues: CSATGTSGSHEQFF. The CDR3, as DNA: TGCAGTGCAACCGGGACTAGCGGGTCCCACGAGCAGTTCTTC.

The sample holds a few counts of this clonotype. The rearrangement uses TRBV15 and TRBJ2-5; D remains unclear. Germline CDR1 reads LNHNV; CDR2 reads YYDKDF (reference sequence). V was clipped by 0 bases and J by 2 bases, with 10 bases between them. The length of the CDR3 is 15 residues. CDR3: CATSRDNDIQETQYF. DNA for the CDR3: TGTGCCACCAGCAGAGATAACGACATACAAGAGACCCAGTACTTC.

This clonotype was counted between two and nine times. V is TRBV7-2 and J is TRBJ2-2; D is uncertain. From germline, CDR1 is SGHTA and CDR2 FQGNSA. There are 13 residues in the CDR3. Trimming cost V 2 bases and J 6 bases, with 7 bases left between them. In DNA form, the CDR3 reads TGTGCCAGCAGCTTATTATGGGCCGGGGAGCTGTTTTTT. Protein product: CASSLLWAGELFF. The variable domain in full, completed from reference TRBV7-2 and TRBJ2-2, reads GAGVSQSPSNKVTEKGKDVELRCDPISGHTALYWYRQSLGQGLEFLIYFQGNSAPDKSGLPSDRFSAERTGGSVSTLTIQRTQQEDSAVYLCASSLLWAGELFFGEGSRLTVL.

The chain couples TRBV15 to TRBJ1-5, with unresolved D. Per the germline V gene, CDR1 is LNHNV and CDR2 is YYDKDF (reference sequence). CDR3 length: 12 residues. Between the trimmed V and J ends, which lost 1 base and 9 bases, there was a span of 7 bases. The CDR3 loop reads CATSRVGRPQHF. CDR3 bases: TGTGCCACCAGCAGAGTCGGGAGGCCCCAGCATTTT.

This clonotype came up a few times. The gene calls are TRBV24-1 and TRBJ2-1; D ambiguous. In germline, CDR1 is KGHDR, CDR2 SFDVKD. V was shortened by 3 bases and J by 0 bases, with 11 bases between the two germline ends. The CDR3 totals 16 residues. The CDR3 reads CATSDRAYPSYNEQFF. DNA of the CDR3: TGTGCCACCAGTGATCGGGCGTACCCCTCCTACAATGAGCAGTTCTTC.

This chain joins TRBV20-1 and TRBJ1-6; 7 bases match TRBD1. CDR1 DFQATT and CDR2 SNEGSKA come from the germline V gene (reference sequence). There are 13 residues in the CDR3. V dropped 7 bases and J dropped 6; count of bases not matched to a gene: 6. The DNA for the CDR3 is TGCAGTGTTCTCGGGACAGTTAATTCACCCCTCCACTTT. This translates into CSVLGTVNSPLHF.

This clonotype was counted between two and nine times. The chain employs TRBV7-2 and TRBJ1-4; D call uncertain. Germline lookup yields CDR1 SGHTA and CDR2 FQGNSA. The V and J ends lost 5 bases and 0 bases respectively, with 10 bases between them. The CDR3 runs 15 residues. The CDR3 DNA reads TGTGCCAGCAGCCTCGAGAAGGCAACTAATGAAAAACTGTTTTTT. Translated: CASSLEKATNEKLFF.

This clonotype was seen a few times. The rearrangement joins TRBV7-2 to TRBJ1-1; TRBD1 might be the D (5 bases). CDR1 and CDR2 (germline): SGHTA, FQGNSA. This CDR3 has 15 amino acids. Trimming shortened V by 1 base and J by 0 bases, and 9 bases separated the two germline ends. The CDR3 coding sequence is TGTGCCAGCAGCTTAGTAGGGGACTTGAACACTGAAGCTTTCTTT. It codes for CASSLVGDLNTEAFF.

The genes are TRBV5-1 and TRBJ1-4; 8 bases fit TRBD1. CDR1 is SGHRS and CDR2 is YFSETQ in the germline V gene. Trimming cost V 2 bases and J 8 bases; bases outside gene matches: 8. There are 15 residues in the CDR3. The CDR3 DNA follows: TGCGCCAGCAGCTTCAGGGGGCTACTTATCGAAAAACTGTTTTTT. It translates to CASSFRGLLIEKLFF.

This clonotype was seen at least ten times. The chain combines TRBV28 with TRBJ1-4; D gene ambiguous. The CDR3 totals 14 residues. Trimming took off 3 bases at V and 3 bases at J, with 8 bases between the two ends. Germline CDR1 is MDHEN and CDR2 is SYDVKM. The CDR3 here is CASSLPSSNEKLFF. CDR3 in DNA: TGTGCCAGCAGTTTGCCCAGTTCTAATGAAAAACTGTTTTTT.

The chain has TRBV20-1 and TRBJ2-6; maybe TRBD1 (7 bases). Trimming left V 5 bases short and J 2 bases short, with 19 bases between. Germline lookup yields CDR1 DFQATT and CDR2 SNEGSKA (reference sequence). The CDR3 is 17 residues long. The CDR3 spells CSALTRKGAPGANVLTF. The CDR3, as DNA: TGCAGTGCTCTGACTAGAAAGGGGGCCCCTGGGGCCAACGTCCTGACTTTC.

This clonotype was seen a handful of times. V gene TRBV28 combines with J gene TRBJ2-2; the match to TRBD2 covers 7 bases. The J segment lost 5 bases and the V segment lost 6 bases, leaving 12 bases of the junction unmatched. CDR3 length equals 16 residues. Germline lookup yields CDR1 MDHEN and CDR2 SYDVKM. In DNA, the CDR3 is TGTGCCAGCAGCCCCCCCGGGGGACTAACTACCGGGGAGCTGTTTTTT. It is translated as CASSPPGGLTTGELFF.

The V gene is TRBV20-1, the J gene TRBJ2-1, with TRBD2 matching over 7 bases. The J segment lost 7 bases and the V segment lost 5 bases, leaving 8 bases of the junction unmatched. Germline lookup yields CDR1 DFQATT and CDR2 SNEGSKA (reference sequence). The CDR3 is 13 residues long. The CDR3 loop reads CSARDYPINEQFF. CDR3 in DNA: TGCAGTGCTCGGGACTACCCTATAAATGAGCAGTTCTTC.

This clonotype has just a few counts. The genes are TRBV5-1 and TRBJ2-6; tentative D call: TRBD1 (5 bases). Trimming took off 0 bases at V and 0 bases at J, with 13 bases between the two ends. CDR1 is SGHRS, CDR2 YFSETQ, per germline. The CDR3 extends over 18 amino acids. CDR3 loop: CASSLGGARLSGANVLTF. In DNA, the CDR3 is TGCGCCAGCAGCTTGGGGGGCGCCCGTCTCTCTGGGGCCAACGTCCTGACTTTC.

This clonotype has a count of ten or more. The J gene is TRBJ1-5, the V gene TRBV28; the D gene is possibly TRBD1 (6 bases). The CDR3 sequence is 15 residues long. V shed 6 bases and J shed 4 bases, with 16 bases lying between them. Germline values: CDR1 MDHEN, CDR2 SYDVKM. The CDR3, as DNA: TGTGCCAGCAGACGGCGGGGGGCCACGAATCAGCCCCAGCATTTT. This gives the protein CASRRRGATNQPQHF.

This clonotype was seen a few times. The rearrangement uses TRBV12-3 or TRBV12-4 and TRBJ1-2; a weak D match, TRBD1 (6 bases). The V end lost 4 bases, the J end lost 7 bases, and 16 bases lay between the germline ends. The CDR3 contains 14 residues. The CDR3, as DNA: TGTGCCAGCAGTTATGTCTGGGGGGCCGCTGGCTACACCTTC. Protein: CASSYVWGAAGYTF.

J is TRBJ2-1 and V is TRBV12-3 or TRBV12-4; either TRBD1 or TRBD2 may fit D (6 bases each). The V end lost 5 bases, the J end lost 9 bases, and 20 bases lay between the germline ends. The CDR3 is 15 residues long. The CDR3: CASSLSPDGGGEQFF. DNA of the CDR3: TGTGCCAGCAGTCTCAGCCCCGACGGGGGCGGTGAGCAGTTCTTC.

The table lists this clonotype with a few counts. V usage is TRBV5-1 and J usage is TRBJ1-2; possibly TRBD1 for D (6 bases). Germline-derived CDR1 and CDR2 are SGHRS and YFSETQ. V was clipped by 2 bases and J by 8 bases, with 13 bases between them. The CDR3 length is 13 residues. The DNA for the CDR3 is TGCGCCAGCAGCTTAACAGGGCAGGAAGGCTACACCTTC. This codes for CASSLTGQEGYTF.

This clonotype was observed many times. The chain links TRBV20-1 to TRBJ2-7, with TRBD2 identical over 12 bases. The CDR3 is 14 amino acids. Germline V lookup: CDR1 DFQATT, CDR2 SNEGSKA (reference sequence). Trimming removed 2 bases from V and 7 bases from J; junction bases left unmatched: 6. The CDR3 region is CSARSGLAGFEQYF. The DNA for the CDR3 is TGCAGTGCTAGATCGGGACTAGCGGGCTTTGAGCAGTACTTC.

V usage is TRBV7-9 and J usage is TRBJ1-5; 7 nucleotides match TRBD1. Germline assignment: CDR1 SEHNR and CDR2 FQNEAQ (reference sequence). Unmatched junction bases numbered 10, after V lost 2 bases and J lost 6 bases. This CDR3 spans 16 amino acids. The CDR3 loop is CASSLMVTGEAQPQHF. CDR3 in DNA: TGTGCCAGCAGCTTAATGGTCACAGGGGAAGCTCAGCCCCAGCATTTT.

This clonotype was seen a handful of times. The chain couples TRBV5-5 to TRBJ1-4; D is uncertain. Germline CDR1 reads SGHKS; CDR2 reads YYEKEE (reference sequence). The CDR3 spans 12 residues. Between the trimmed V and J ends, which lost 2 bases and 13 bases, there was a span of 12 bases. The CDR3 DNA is TGTGCCAGCAGCTTAGGAGGCCGGCGACTGTTTTTT. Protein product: CASSLGGRRLFF.

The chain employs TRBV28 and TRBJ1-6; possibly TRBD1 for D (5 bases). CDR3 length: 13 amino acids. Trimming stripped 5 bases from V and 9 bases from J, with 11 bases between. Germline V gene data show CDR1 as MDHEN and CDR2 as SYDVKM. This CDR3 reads CASSGRGGSPLHF. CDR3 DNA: TGTGCCAGCAGTGGGCGGGGGGGTTCACCCCTCCACTTT.

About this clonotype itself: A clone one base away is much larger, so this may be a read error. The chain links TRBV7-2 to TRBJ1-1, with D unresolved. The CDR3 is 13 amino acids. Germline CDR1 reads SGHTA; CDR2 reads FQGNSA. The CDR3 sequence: CASSQDLNTDAFF. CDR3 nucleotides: TGTGCCAGCAGCCAGGACTTGAACACTGACGCTTTCTTT.

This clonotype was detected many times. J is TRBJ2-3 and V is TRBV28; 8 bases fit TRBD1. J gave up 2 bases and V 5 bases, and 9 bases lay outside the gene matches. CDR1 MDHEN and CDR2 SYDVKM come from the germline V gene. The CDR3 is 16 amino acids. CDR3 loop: CASSGAGTGYTDTQYF. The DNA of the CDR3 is TGTGCCAGCAGTGGGGCCGGGACAGGATACACAGATACGCAGTATTTT.

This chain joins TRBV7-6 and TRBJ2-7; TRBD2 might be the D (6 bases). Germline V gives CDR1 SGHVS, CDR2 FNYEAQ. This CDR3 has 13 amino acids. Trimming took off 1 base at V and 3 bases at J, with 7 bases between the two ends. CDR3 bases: TGTGCCAGCAGCTTAGGTAGCGGCTACGAGCAGTACGTC. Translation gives CASSLGSGYEQYV.

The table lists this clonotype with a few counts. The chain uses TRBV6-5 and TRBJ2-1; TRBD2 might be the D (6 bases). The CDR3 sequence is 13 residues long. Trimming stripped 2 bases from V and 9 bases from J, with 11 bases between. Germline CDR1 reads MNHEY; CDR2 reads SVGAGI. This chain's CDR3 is CASSYPVGGEQFF. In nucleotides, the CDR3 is TGTGCCAGCAGTTACCCGGTCGGGGGTGAGCAGTTCTTC.

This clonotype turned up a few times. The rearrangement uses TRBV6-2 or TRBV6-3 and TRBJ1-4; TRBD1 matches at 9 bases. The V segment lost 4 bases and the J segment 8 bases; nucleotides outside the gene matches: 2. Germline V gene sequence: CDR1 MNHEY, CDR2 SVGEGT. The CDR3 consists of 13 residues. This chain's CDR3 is CASSWTGDEKLFF. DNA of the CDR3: TGTGCCAGCAGTTGGACAGGGGACGAAAAACTGTTTTTT.

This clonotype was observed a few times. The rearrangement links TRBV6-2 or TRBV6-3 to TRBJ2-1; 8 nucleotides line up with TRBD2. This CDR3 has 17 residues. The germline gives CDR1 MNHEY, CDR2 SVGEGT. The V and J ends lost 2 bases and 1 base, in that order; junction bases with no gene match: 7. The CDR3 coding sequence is TGTGCCAGCAGTTACATCGTCGGGAGGGGATCCTACAATGAGCAGTTCTTC. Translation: CASSYIVGRGSYNEQFF.